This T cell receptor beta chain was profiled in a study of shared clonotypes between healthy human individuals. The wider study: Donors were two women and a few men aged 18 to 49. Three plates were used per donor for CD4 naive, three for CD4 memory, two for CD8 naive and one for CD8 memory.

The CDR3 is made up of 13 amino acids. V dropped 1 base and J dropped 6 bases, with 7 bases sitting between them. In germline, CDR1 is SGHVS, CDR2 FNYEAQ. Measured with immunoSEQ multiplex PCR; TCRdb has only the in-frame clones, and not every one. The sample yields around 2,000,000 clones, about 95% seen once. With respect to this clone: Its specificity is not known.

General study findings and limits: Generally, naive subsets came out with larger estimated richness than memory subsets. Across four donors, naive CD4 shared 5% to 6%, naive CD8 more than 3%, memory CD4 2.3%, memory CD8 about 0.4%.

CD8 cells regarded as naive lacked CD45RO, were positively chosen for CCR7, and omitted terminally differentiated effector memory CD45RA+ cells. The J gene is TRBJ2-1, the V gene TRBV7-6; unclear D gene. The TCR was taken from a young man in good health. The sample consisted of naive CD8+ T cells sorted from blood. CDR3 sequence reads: CASSLVPLNEQFF. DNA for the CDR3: TGTGCCAGCAGCTTAGTGCCCCTCAATGAGCAGTTCTTC.